The 24 T cell receptor beta chains below come from one sample, sequenced in a study of T cell responses to AZD1222 COVID-19 vaccine. Sequenced by immunoSEQ multiplex PCR; TCRdb stores in-frame clones only, minus some. The repertoire has around 99,000 clones, around 90% of them found once; the top ten carry 4% to 5.5%. The sample in question was peripheral blood, obtained on day 0 of AZD1222 vaccination. These receptor sequences come from an adult in good health.

The chain couples TRBV28 to TRBJ1-2; the D gene is possibly TRBD1 (5 bases). The CDR3 contains 14 residues. Trimming removed 7 bases from V and 4 bases from J, with 16 bases in between. CDR1 and CDR2 (germline): MDHEN, SYDVKM. CDR3 bases: TGTGCCAGCACCCTGGGACCCTTGGGCTATGGCTACACCTTC. Translation: CASTLGPLGYGYTF.

This chain connects TRBV12-5 to TRBJ2-1, with TRBD1 matching over 10 bases. V lost 2 bases, J lost 10 bases, and 20 bases stayed unmatched. Germline assignment: CDR1 LGHNT and CDR2 FRNRAP. The CDR3 covers 19 residues. Here the CDR3 DNA reads TGTGCTAGTGGTTTGCCAAAAATGGCGTCCCGGGACAGGGGAGGGGAGCAGTTCTTC. It specifies CASGLPKMASRDRGGEQFF.

This sequence joins TRBV7-9 and TRBJ1-2; a weak D match, TRBD1 (6 bases). The CDR3 loop spans 14 amino acids. The germline V gene encodes CDR1 SEHNR and CDR2 FQNEAQ (reference sequence). Trimming cost V 5 bases and J 2 bases, with 12 bases left between them. CDR3 amino acids: CASSRGGGNYGYTF. The DNA of the CDR3 is TGTGCCAGCAGCCGAGGGGGAGGGAACTATGGCTACACCTTC.

The rearrangement uses TRBV20-1 and TRBJ1-3; D is possibly TRBD1 (5 bases). This CDR3 has 14 residues. V was trimmed by 3 bases and J by 4 bases, leaving 13 bases between them. Germline V gene lookup returns CDR1 DFQATT and CDR2 SNEGSKA (reference sequence). CDR3 amino acids: CSASPGGAGNTIYF. Written as DNA, the CDR3 is TGCAGTGCTAGTCCTGGGGGTGCCGGAAACACCATATATTTT.

The CDR3 DNA reads TGTGCCCGATCCGCGGACAGGGGACAGGAGACCCAGTACTTC. It is translated as CARSADRGQETQYF. The rearrangement joins TRBV2 to TRBJ2-5; 9 bases align to TRBD1. Germline V lookup: CDR1 SNHLY, CDR2 FYNNEI. Trimming cost V 11 bases and J 5 bases; bases outside gene matches: 12. The CDR3 is made up of 14 amino acids.

Turning to this clone: The sample has other DNA sequences that encode this CDR3 too. The V gene is TRBV20-1, the J gene TRBJ1-1; D is undetermined. In germline, CDR1 is DFQATT, CDR2 SNEGSKA (reference sequence). Trimming stripped 3 bases from V and 1 base from J, with 3 bases between. The CDR3 totals 11 residues. DNA of the CDR3: TGCAGTGCTAGGGAGAACACTGAAGCTTTCTTT. It specifies CSARENTEAFF.

The V gene is TRBV7-2, the J gene TRBJ2-1; D not resolved. Germline V CDR1 and CDR2: SGHTA, FQGNSA. This CDR3 region has 15 residues. The V and J ends lost 1 base and 6 bases respectively, with 13 bases between them. Here the CDR3 reads CASSLGDSRTNEQFF. As DNA, the CDR3 is TGTGCCAGCAGCTTAGGTGACTCCCGGACCAATGAGCAGTTCTTC.

The chain joins TRBV18 to TRBJ1-1, with D unresolved. CDR3 length: 12 amino acids. Germline V gene lookup returns CDR1 KGHSH and CDR2 LQKENI. V was shortened by 6 bases and J by 3 bases, with 8 bases between the two germline ends. The CDR3 sequence is CASSRLDTEAFF. CDR3 DNA sequence: TGTGCCAGCTCCCGACTGGACACTGAAGCTTTCTTT.

CDR3 sequence reads: CATSVTGSNQPQHF. CDR3 sequence (DNA): TGTGCCACCAGTGTCACAGGTTCCAATCAGCCCCAGCATTTT. The rearrangement links TRBV24-1 to TRBJ1-5; D may be TRBD1 (5 bases). Trimming left V 5 bases short and J 3 bases short, with 10 bases between. From germline, CDR1 is KGHDR and CDR2 SFDVKD. The CDR3 sequence is 14 residues long.

This clone was counted between two and nine times. V is TRBV19 and J is TRBJ1-1, with D perhaps TRBD1 (6 bases). Trimming shortened V by 5 bases and J by 0 bases, and 13 bases separated the two germline ends. The length of the CDR3 is 15 residues. CDR1 and CDR2 from the germline V gene are LNHDA and SQIVND (reference sequence). Here the CDR3 DNA reads TGTGCCAGTAGTGCAAGGACAGCCCTGAACACTGAAGCTTTCTTT. It yields the protein CASSARTALNTEAFF.

The table lists this clone with a count of one. V usage is TRBV10-3 and J usage is TRBJ2-5; 14 nucleotides agree with TRBD2. CDR3 length equals 18 residues. Germline CDR1 ENHRY, CDR2 SYGVKD. J lost 5 bases, V lost 5 bases, and 13 bases had no gene match. The CDR3 spells CAISYRLAGGPGKETQYF. The CDR3 nucleotides are TGTGCCATCAGTTACCGACTAGCGGGAGGGCCTGGGAAGGAGACCCAGTACTTC.

The chain links TRBV5-4 to TRBJ1-1; 9 bases agree with TRBD1. In germline, CDR1 is SGHNT, CDR2 YYREEE (reference sequence). The CDR3 has 17 amino acids. The trim removed 0 bases at V and 0 bases at J, leaving 6 bases unmatched. The CDR3 loop is CASSLGGQGGMNTEAFF. DNA for the CDR3: TGTGCCAGCAGCTTGGGGGGACAGGGAGGAATGAACACTGAAGCTTTCTTT.

This clone was seen just once. This chain uses TRBV9 with TRBJ1-5, with 7 bases aligning to TRBD1. V dropped 4 bases and J dropped 4; count of bases not matched to a gene: 5. The CDR3 loop spans 14 amino acids. The germline V gene encodes CDR1 SGDLS and CDR2 YYNGEE. DNA for the CDR3: TGTGCCAGCAGCCGGGAACAGGGGAATCAGCCCCAGCATTTT. It is translated as CASSREQGNQPQHF.

The rearrangement joins TRBV6-6 to TRBJ2-5, with D possibly TRBD1 on 5 matching bases. The CDR3 is 13 amino acids. The V end was cut by 8 bases, the J end by 0 bases, with 10 bases between. From germline, CDR1 is MNHNY and CDR2 SVGAGI (reference sequence). The CDR3 loop reads CASADRHQETQYF. The CDR3 DNA sequence: TGTGCCAGCGCCGACAGACACCAAGAGACCCAGTACTTC.

This rearrangement joins TRBV6-5 to TRBJ1-1; 8 bases map to TRBD1. The trim removed 6 bases at V and 11 bases at J, leaving 11 bases unmatched. The CDR3 has 13 residues. CDR1 is MNHEY, CDR2 SVGAGI, per germline. This CDR3 is CASSDGQGFTAFF. CDR3 bases: TGTGCCAGCAGCGACGGACAGGGATTTACGGCTTTCTTT.

The V and J genes are TRBV12-3 or TRBV12-4 and TRBJ1-1, with D uncertain. The germline V and J ends were trimmed by 6 bases and 8 bases, with 16 bases remaining between them. The CDR3 has 13 amino acids. The DNA of the CDR3 is TGTGCCAGCAGGGCGAGGAGGAAAGGAGAAGCTTTCTTT. Translation: CASRARRKGEAFF.

This clone was picked up a small number of times. The DNA for the CDR3 is TGTGCCAGCAGCTTCGAAATATTCGGGACTAGGGTCTACGAGCAGTACTTC. Protein sequence: CASSFEIFGTRVYEQYF. This chain joins TRBV5-4 and TRBJ2-7; 8 bases agree with TRBD2. The CDR3 is 17 amino acids. Germline V CDR1 and CDR2: SGHNT, YYREEE (reference sequence). V was pared by 2 bases and J by 3 bases, with 13 bases of the junction left unmatched.

The sample holds a few counts of this clone. The chain has TRBV9 and TRBJ1-1; D is unclear. Deletions cut 5 bases from V and 5 bases from J, with 16 bases between. The CDR3 contains 14 residues. Germline-derived CDR1 and CDR2 are SGDLS and YYNGEE. The CDR3 protein is CASREIIGVTEAFF. In DNA form, the CDR3 reads TGTGCCAGCAGAGAGATTATCGGGGTAACTGAAGCTTTCTTT.

This rearrangement joins TRBV6-1 to TRBJ1-4; D perhaps matches TRBD1 (6 bases). Trimming pared 3 bases from V and 8 bases from J, leaving 13 bases between. Germline CDR1 reads MNHNS; CDR2 reads SASEGT. The CDR3 has 14 residues. CDR3 coding DNA: TGTGCCAGCAGTGACGGAGGGACACGGGAAAAACTGTTTTTT. Amino acid sequence: CASSDGGTREKLFF.

The chain uses TRBV9 and TRBJ2-3; 11 bases fit TRBD2. Trimming at V came to 3 bases and at J to 6 bases, leaving 15 bases not matched to a gene. The CDR3 spans 18 residues. From germline, CDR1 is SGDLS and CDR2 YYNGEE. This CDR3 reads CASSARTLLAGVVDTQYF. The CDR3, as DNA: TGTGCCAGCAGCGCCCGAACCCTACTAGCGGGAGTTGTGGATACGCAGTATTTT.

This chain joins TRBV9 and TRBJ1-3; D may be TRBD1 (6 bases). The ends were cut back, 0 bases at V and 2 bases at J, with 9 bases in the middle. Germline CDR1 reads SGDLS; CDR2 reads YYNGEE. The CDR3 totals 15 residues. CDR3 residues: CASSVGGGPGNTIYF. The CDR3 region has the DNA TGTGCCAGCAGCGTAGGCGGGGGGCCTGGAAACACCATATATTTT.

Comment on this clone: One end of the junction fails to match germline, which may point to a read error. This chain uses TRBV27 with TRBJ2-3; D ambiguous. Germline V gives CDR1 MNHEY, CDR2 SMNVEV (reference sequence). The CDR3 totals 11 residues. The CDR3 coding sequence is TGTGCCAGCGGTTTGGGTGGTACGCAGTATTTT. It translates to CASGLGGTQYF.

Written as DNA, the CDR3 is TGTGCCAGCACCCCGCAGCTACCAAATTCACCCCTCCACTTT. Protein product: CASTPQLPNSPLHF. This chain uses TRBV7-8 with TRBJ1-6; no definite D call. The CDR3 loop spans 14 amino acids. V was trimmed by 7 bases and J by 7 bases, leaving 14 bases between them. CDR1 SGHVS and CDR2 FQNEAQ come from the germline V gene. Complete variable domain (other parts from reference TRBV7-8 and TRBJ1-6): GAGVSQSPRYKVAKRGQDVALRCDPISGHVSLFWYQQALGQGPEFLTYFQNEAQLDKSGLPSDRFFAERPEGSVSTLKIQRTQQEDSAVYLCASTPQLPNSPLHFGNGTRLTVT.

This clone was found once. The chain has TRBV15 and TRBJ2-7; D remains ambiguous. The germline gives CDR1 LNHNV, CDR2 YYDKDF (reference sequence). V lost 0 bases and J 2 bases, leaving 17 bases between the germline ends. The CDR3 extends over 17 amino acids. CDR3 loop: CATSREKGPMTPYEQYF. CDR3 nucleotide sequence: TGTGCCACCAGCAGAGAGAAGGGCCCCATGACCCCCTACGAGCAGTACTTC.